The 6 T cell receptor beta chains presented below share a single source sample, sequenced in a study of blood T cell repertoires in COVID-19. TCRdb keeps only in-frame clones here, not all; method: immunoSEQ multiplex PCR. The sample has 200,000 or so clones; around nine tenths are singletons. Sequencing was done on a sample of peripheral blood. These receptors were collected from a woman aged 55-70 years with acute or convalescent COVID-19.

The V and J genes are TRBV27 and TRBJ1-2; D is perhaps TRBD1 (6 bases). Trimming cost V 2 bases and J 6 bases, with 10 bases left between them. This CDR3 has 13 residues. Germline lookup yields CDR1 MNHEY and CDR2 SMNVEV (reference sequence). The CDR3 DNA sequence: TGTGCCAGCAGTTTAAGGGGGACAAATGGCTACACCTTC. As protein: CASSLRGTNGYTF.

V and J are TRBV5-1 and TRBJ1-6; TRBD1 aligns across 9 bases. Germline lookup yields CDR1 SGHRS and CDR2 YFSETQ. The CDR3 covers 16 residues. V was clipped by 4 bases and J by 8 bases; unmatched bases: 10. CDR3 in DNA: TGCGCCAGCAGCCACTCTCGCCGGACAGGGGATTCACCCCTCCACTTT. Protein product: CASSHSRRTGDSPLHF. The whole variable domain, remainder taken from reference TRBV5-1 and TRBJ1-6, is KAGVTQTPRYLIKTRGQQVTLSCSPISGHRSVSWYQQTPGQGLQFLFEYFSETQRNKGNFPGRFSGRQFSNSRSEMNVSTLELGDSALYLCASSHSRRTGDSPLHFGNGTRLTVT.

The DNA of the CDR3 is TGTGCCAGCAGCGCAGGACAGGGGAGGGAATGGGAGTTCTTC. This codes for CASSAGQGREWEFF. The V call is TRBV7-2, the J call TRBJ2-1, with 9 bases aligning to TRBD1. V shed 5 bases and J 14 bases; nucleotides not matched to a gene: 13. The CDR3 has 14 amino acids. The germline V gene encodes CDR1 SGHTA and CDR2 FQGNSA.

The table lists this clone with a count of one. The rearrangement links TRBV6-6 to TRBJ1-5, with no clear D. Trimming stripped 5 bases from V and 6 bases from J, with 8 bases between. Germline V lookup: CDR1 MNHNY, CDR2 SVGAGI (reference sequence). The CDR3 has 12 residues. The CDR3 is CASSPVIQPQHF. CDR3 coding DNA: TGTGCCAGCAGTCCCGTAATTCAGCCCCAGCATTTT.

The chain combines TRBV30 with TRBJ2-1; TRBD2 matches 13 bases. CDR1 and CDR2 from the germline V gene are GTSNPN and SVGIG (reference sequence). With 3 bases clipped from V and 10 bases from J, the junction kept 12 bases outside the gene matches. The CDR3 extends over 16 amino acids. CDR3 amino acids: CAWRLAGGSGYREQFF. CDR3 coding DNA: TGTGCCTGGAGACTAGCGGGAGGGTCAGGGTATCGGGAGCAGTTCTTC.

The genes are TRBV10-2 and TRBJ1-2; TRBD1 aligns across 9 bases. V dropped 2 bases and J dropped 7; count of bases not matched to a gene: 11. Germline V lookup: CDR1 WSHSY, CDR2 SAAADI. This CDR3 is built from 16 residues. CDR3 coding DNA: TGCGCCAGCAGTGAGACGTTGATACAGGGGGCCTCTGGCTACACCTTC. Translated: CASSETLIQGASGYTF.